The TCR beta chain described here comes from a study of regulatory T cells in long-lasting Graves disease (dated by TCRdb to about 2021). In the study overall: In the newly diagnosed Graves' disease group, patients had been taking antithyroid drugs for less than 3 months. Peripheral blood TCR sequencing and RNA sequencing compared persistent Graves' disease patients with newly diagnosed Graves' disease patients. The study was registered as a clinical trial and conducted in China. A total of roughly 35 samples underwent TCR sequencing, from about 13 patients with persistent Graves' disease and about 20 patients with newly diagnosed Graves' disease. Study-level results and caveats: Only peripheral blood was studied, because thyroid tissue, the primary lesion, was inaccessible. Sequencing and analysis were limited to the TCR beta chain. Persistent patients shared more public clonotypes among themselves (under 3,000) than newly diagnosed patients did (approximately 900). Compared with newly diagnosed patients, persistent Graves' disease patients had lower TCR Shannon entropy and fewer highly expanded clones, which suggests clonal expansion. The small sample size was acknowledged by the authors as a limitation that may reduce accuracy. TRBV28, TRBJ1-2 and TRBJ2-5 were preferentially used in persistent disease, while TRBV20-1 and TRBJ2-1 were favored in newly diagnosed disease.

Receptor libraries were prepared by multiplex PCR. TCRdb lists the instrument as Illumina HiSeq 4000. TCR beta libraries were built with iRepertoire HTBI primers and Arm-PCR amplification of CDR3 regions. Before sequencing, the PCR products went through gel purification. In the paper's pipeline: Across samples, about 63 TRBV and 15 or so TRBJ segments were identified and used for gene usage analysis of CDR3 amino acid clonotypes. COPE and FqMerger were used to merge filtered high-quality paired reads into contigs. BLAST was used to align contigs to the IMGT TRBV, TRBD and TRBJ reference genes, and CDR3 was defined following IMGT. Any clonotype with a frequency above 0.1% was classified as a highly expanded clone. Shannon entropy served as the measure of repertoire diversity, while the Gini coefficient captured V-J evenness. Clonotypes shared by more than one individual were considered public. Using fastp trimming at Q25 and MiXCR clonotype assembly, TCRdb reanalyzed the public sequencing data and kept in-frame beta chains. Records with the same CDR3 protein are collapsed into one entry carrying the most frequent genes and DNA. These V and J calls rely on TCRdb rather than the paper's analysis. Across this sample there are fewer than 450,000 distinct CDR3 sequences, with around 16% seen only once. The ten largest clones represent over 7% of the sample.

The CDR3 runs 14 residues from the cysteine to the phenylalanine. The only DNA kept is the CDR3, 42 bases in frame from the first base. Trimming at the junction amounts to 4 bases on V and 8 bases on J, and the germline ends lie 18 bases apart. Looking up the germline V gene (reference sequence) yields CDR1 SGHNT and CDR2 YYREEE. In light of the paper, this sample's time point label describes: newly diagnosed GD, antithyroid drugs for less than 3 months. For both TCR sequencing and RNA sequencing, RNA was extracted from PBMCs using TRIzol. Graves' disease was diagnosed according to American Thyroid Association guidelines. Patients were recruited from an endocrinology department in Xi'an, China. Each patient gave approximately 9.7 milliliters of peripheral blood, collected in an EDTA anticoagulant tube. Ficoll Paque Plus density gradient separation was used to isolate PBMCs, and no further T cell sorting was performed. RNA quality was checked with an Agilent 2100 Bioanalyzer and agarose gel, and concentration with a NanoDrop 2000.

This clonotype was observed a few times. The target of this receptor is not known. Per-base quality was not reported, and no clone a single base away is much larger than it. The same sample was also used in a study of T cells in Graves' hyperthyroidism and ophthalmopathy. The second study also describes: A patient counted as having stable Graves' hyperthyroidism if no progression to ophthalmopathy occurred over 18 months of follow-up. Hyperthyroidism patients were aged 18 to 65 years and newly diagnosed, with disease duration of less than 2 months. The study excluded patients with uncontrolled infections, other autoimmune diseases, pregnancy or lactation. Diagnoses were established on the basis of clinical symptoms, serum thyroxine and TRAb, thyroid ultrasound, and orbital computed tomography. The first round of RT-PCR for the TCR CDR3 was performed with the HTBI primer set and the Qiagen OneStep RT-PCR kit. Blood samples also contained most of the expanded thyroid clonotypes (frequency above 0.001), which suggests that blood repertoires may reflect thyroid immune responses. In cross-validation, a model built on a 13 V-J signature told ophthalmopathy apart from stable hyperthyroidism with roughly 87% sensitivity and roughly 82% specificity, and in testing the same model reached 80%/75%. In validation, the model predicted progression to ophthalmopathy a median of around six months before onset, with approximately 68% sensitivity and about 75% specificity. To identify distinguishing TCR V-J signatures, a discovery cohort of around 100 patients was used, comprising 43 with Graves' ophthalmopathy and about 59 with stable Graves' hyperthyroidism. Whether ophthalmopathy could be predicted prospectively was tested in an independent validation cohort made up of approximately 19 hyperthyroidism patients plus 17 patients who later progressed to ophthalmopathy. The 100 or so discovery patients were randomly divided into training and test sets at a 7:3 ratio. Thyroid tissue and blood T-cell repertoires from more than five Graves' hyperthyroidism patients were also compared in the study. After sampling, hyperthyroidism patients received methimazole starting at 30 mg daily, and ophthalmopathy patients received high-dose intravenous methylprednisolone. A second multiplex PCR round built the libraries, followed by size selection and purification. Libraries were sequenced paired-end with 100 bp reads on an Illumina HiSeq2000. SOAPnuke was used to process the raw data, with reads discarded if the reads contained adapters or uncalled bases, had a mean Phred below 15, or lacked an exact constant-primer or identifier match. High-quality paired reads were merged using COPE v1.2.5, and each unique nucleotide sequence was defined as a clonotype. MiTCR v1.1 was used to align clonotypes to the IMGT TRBV, TRBD and TRBJ reference segments. The analysis was restricted to V-J combinations with a frequency above 0.0001, which together covered 99.2% of the repertoires. The TCS score was defined as the ratio of F50 (clonal expansion) to E x V (chaos), calculated using BLOSUM62-based TCRdist between CDR3 peptides within each V-J. Welch's t-statistics and random forest reduced roughly 500 V-J features to roughly 13, which were used in a naive Bayes classifier (R e1071). No statistical method was used to fix the sample size in advance, and group allocation was not hidden from the investigators. The paper describes TCR Vbeta CDR3 sequencing of more than 120 peripheral blood samples, made up of 43 ophthalmopathy patients, around 78 hyperthyroidism patients and 17 progressor patients.

The sequence came from a woman aged 40 to 50 with Graves disease. Donor details come from another sample of the same person, matched by shared clones. Material: peripheral blood mononuclear cells (PBMCs), obtained at new diagnosis, from a patient treated with antithyroid drugs. The V and J segments used are TRBV5-4 and TRBJ1-2; matching of 6 bases hints at TRBD1 as the D gene. The CDR3 in this case is CASSPSSGARGYTF. The DNA sequence is given as TGTGCCAGCAGCCCATCGTCGGGGGCCCGGGGCTACACCTTC.